This T cell receptor beta chain was sequenced in a study of HIV-infected patients and healthy controls. cDNA was made from 500 ng RNA using alpha and beta constant primers. Using multiplexing indices, alpha and beta chain libraries were generated apart by chain-specific third strand synthesis. One entry per CDR3 protein results from TCRdb running MiXCR on the 5' RACE reads. The data show tens of thousands of distinct CDR3 sequences, roughly 7.9% seen once. The repertoire came from unfractionated whole blood and reflected all unsorted peripheral T cells. Ten or more counts support this clonotype. The CDR3 spans 15 residues. The V end lost 3 bases, the J end lost 2 bases, and 13 bases lay between the germline ends. CDR1 and CDR2 from the germline V gene are LNHDA and SQIVND (reference sequence).

The clonotype comes from an adult in good health. V is TRBV19 and J is TRBJ1-2; tentative D call: TRBD1 (5 bases). Sequencing was done on a sample of blood. Written as DNA, the CDR3 is TGTGCCAGTAGTATCCCCGCAGGGTCGAACTATGGCTACACCTTC. It codes for CASSIPAGSNYGYTF.